This T cell receptor beta chain was captured in a study of T cell repertoires in cytomegalovirus infection. Notes on this clonotype: Its antigen is currently unknown.

TCRdb used MiXCR to reprocess the reads, holding one entry per CDR3 protein. Of roughly 340,000 distinct CDR3 sequences listed, 25% to 35% are singletons. Per the germline V gene, CDR1 is SEHNR and CDR2 is FQNEAQ (reference sequence). The CDR3 is made up of 16 amino acids. The V and J ends lost 5 bases and 3 bases respectively, with 16 bases between them. This receptor was identified in a human donor in good health (CMV status not recorded). Some clones in this sample may be carry-over from other donors' samples. The V call is TRBV7-9, the J call TRBJ1-4, with D possibly TRBD1 on 5 matching bases. Specimen: cultured PBMCs, collected from culture after CMV antigen stimulation. CDR3 residues: CASSLTAGAANEKLFF. The CDR3 region has the DNA TGTGCCAGCAGCCTTACAGCCGGGGCAGCTAATGAAAAACTGTTTTTT.